The 18 T cell receptor beta chains given below trace back to one sample, sequenced in a study of OX40 agonist ivuxolimab in advanced cancers. Library preparation was by the immunoSEQ multiplex PCR assay. TCRdb carries this immuneACCESS record with in-frame sequences only. Its versions omit some clonotypes, under half of them owing to an unresolved V gene in the studies checked, with the rest unexplained. Recorded for this sample are around 29,000 clones; approximately 86% of them occurred a single time. Jointly, the top ten make up around 21% of the sample. The sample in question was CD4+ or CD8+ T cells sorted from blood, obtained in a trial of the OX40 agonist ivuxolimab. Receptors originate from an adult with an advanced solid tumor such as melanoma, head and neck, liver or kidney cancer.

The chain joins TRBV29-1 to TRBJ1-1; D gene uncertain. This CDR3 comprises 13 residues. V was trimmed by 7 bases and J by 8 bases, leaving 20 bases between them. CDR1 is SQVTM and CDR2 is ANQGSEA in the germline V gene. CDR3 residues: CSASVVTIGEAFF. The CDR3 region has the DNA TGCAGCGCTTCCGTGGTCACAATTGGGGAAGCTTTCTTT.

The chain carries TRBV5-1 and TRBJ2-2, with D maybe TRBD2 (5 bases). Germline CDR1 and CDR2: SGHRS and YFSETQ. The CDR3 is made up of 18 amino acids. Trimming took 2 bases from V and 4 from J, leaving 21 bases between them. The CDR3 nucleotides are TGCGCCAGCAGCTTCACCCCCGGCAGGAACAGCGGCACCGGGGAGCTGTTTTTT. It yields the protein CASSFTPGRNSGTGELFF.

The CDR3 spells CASSYLGPNTGELFF. In nucleotides, the CDR3 is TGTGCCAGCAGTTACCTGGGACCAAACACCGGGGAGCTGTTTTTT. This chain uses TRBV6-5 with TRBJ2-2; TRBD1 or TRBD2 may be the D gene (5 bases each). Germline CDR1 is MNHEY and CDR2 is SVGAGI. CDR3 size: 15 residues. V gave up 2 bases and J gave up 2 bases, with 9 bases separating them.

V is TRBV15 and J is TRBJ2-1; D tentatively fits TRBD1 or TRBD2 (6 bases each). This CDR3 has 19 amino acids. The V end was cut by 0 bases, the J end by 6 bases, with 24 bases between. Looked up from germline, CDR1 is LNHNV and CDR2 is YYDKDF (reference sequence). The CDR3 DNA follows: TGTGCCACCAGCAGAGATAGGAGGAAGGTGGGGGGCGAGACCAATGAGCAGTTCTTC. Its protein is CATSRDRRKVGGETNEQFF.

The chain links TRBV27 to TRBJ2-5, with D perhaps TRBD2 (5 bases). The V gene's germline CDR1 is MNHEY and CDR2 SMNVEV (reference sequence). This CDR3 spans 16 amino acids. V was cut by 7 bases and J by 4 bases, with 22 bases left in between. The CDR3 loop reads CASMSLIAGRGETQYF. DNA of the CDR3: TGTGCCAGCATGTCTCTTATTGCGGGCCGAGGAGAGACCCAGTACTTC.

This chain connects TRBV5-4 to TRBJ2-5; 11 bases map to TRBD1. Judging by the DNA end, TRBJ2-7 fits better; the J call may be wrong. This CDR3 region has 15 residues. Germline assignment: CDR1 SGHNT and CDR2 YYREEE (reference sequence). CDR3 protein: CASSSGTGGFYEQYF. CDR3 coding DNA: TGTGCCAGCAGCTCCGGGACAGGGGGTTTCTACGAGCAGTACTTC.

The chain recombines TRBV28 with TRBJ1-1; no reliable D call. There are 11 residues in the CDR3. Trimming removed 5 bases from V and 2 bases from J, with 3 bases in between. From germline, CDR1 is MDHEN and CDR2 SYDVKM. This chain's CDR3 is CASSRNTEAFF. Written as DNA, the CDR3 is TGTGCCAGCAGTCGTAACACTGAAGCTTTCTTT.

The V and J genes are TRBV11-3 and TRBJ2-1; 7 bases are a match to TRBD1. Germline V CDR1 and CDR2: SGHNT, YENEEA. Losses at the gene ends were 4 bases for V and 4 bases for J; bases not matched to a gene: 7. The CDR3 contains 15 residues. The CDR3 protein is CASSSPTGQYNEQFF. CDR3 bases: TGTGCCAGCAGCTCTCCTACGGGACAGTACAATGAGCAGTTCTTC. The full variable domain, with the rest looked up from reference TRBV11-3 and TRBJ2-1, is EAGVVQSPRYKIIEKKQPVAFWCNPISGHNTLYWYLQNLGQGPELLIRYENEEAVDDSQLPKDRFSAERLKGVDSTLKIQPAELGDSAVYLCASSSPTGQYNEQFFGPGTRLTVL.

V gene TRBV19 combines with J gene TRBJ1-1, with 10 bases matching TRBD1. CDR1 is LNHDA, CDR2 SQIVND, per germline (reference sequence). This CDR3 has 14 residues. The V and J ends lost 4 bases and 6 bases, in that order; junction bases with no gene match: 5. CDR3 DNA sequence: TGTGCCAGTAGTACCTGGACAGGGGGGTCTGAAGCTTTCTTT. Translation gives CASSTWTGGSEAFF.

The J gene is TRBJ1-2, the V gene TRBV10-3; 9 nucleotides match TRBD1. This CDR3 is built from 14 residues. Per germline, CDR1 ENHRY and CDR2 SYGVKD. With V trimmed by 3 bases and J by 8 bases, 7 bases remained unmatched. CDR3 residues: CAISEEQGAPGYTF. CDR3 nucleotides: TGTGCCATCAGTGAAGAACAGGGGGCGCCCGGCTACACCTTC.

The gene calls are TRBV10-1 and TRBJ1-5, with TRBD1 as a possible D gene (6 bases). The germline V and J ends were trimmed by 6 bases and 0 bases, with 27 bases remaining between them. From germline, CDR1 is WNHNN and CDR2 SYGVQD (reference sequence). This CDR3 spans 20 amino acids. For the CDR3, the DNA is TGCGCCAGCAGGAATTACTTCGGGACACCAGAAAATTATAGCAATCAGCCCCAGCATTTT. Protein: CASRNYFGTPENYSNQPQHF.

This clone has a single count. V gene TRBV6-5 combines with J gene TRBJ1-3; D unresolved. The V gene lost 4 bases and the J gene lost 0 bases, with 10 bases spanning the gap. This CDR3 region has 15 residues. Germline CDR1 is MNHEY and CDR2 is SVGAGI. The CDR3 DNA is TGTGCCAGCAGTTTATTCCGAAACTCTGGAAACACCATATATTTT. Translation: CASSLFRNSGNTIYF.

The chain joins TRBV2 to TRBJ1-1, with D possibly matching TRBD1 (5 bases). Trimming took 7 bases from V and 5 from J, leaving 11 bases between them. CDR3 size: 12 residues. Germline lookup yields CDR1 SNHLY and CDR2 FYNNEI. CDR3: CASMTGATEAFF. In DNA, the CDR3 is TGTGCCAGCATGACCGGGGCTACTGAAGCTTTCTTT.

This clone appeared once. The rearrangement joins TRBV19 to TRBJ2-7; TRBD1 agrees at 12 bases. The J segment lost 6 bases and the V segment lost 4 bases, leaving 7 bases of the junction unmatched. Germline CDR1 and CDR2: LNHDA and SQIVND (reference sequence). This CDR3 spans 15 amino acids. CDR3 DNA sequence: TGTGCCAGTAGTAAGCCGAAGGGACAGGGGGCCGAGCAGTACTTC. This gives the protein CASSKPKGQGAEQYF.

This clone came up once. In DNA form, the CDR3 reads TGTGCCAGCAGTACGCCCCCCGGGACAGGGGATGAGCAGTTCTTC. Translation gives CASSTPPGTGDEQFF. This chain connects TRBV27 to TRBJ2-1, with 10 bases matching TRBD1. The CDR3 consists of 15 residues. Germline trimming cut 5 bases from V and 8 bases from J; bases unmatched to any gene: 9. Germline CDR1 is MNHEY and CDR2 is SMNVEV (reference sequence).

The CDR3 DNA is TGTGCCAGCAGCCTAGATGAAAAACTGTTTTTT. The encoded protein is CASSLDEKLFF. The rearrangement links TRBV4-2 to TRBJ1-4; unclear D gene. V lost 4 bases to trimming and J lost 6 bases, with 3 bases between them. CDR1 is LGHNA and CDR2 is YNFKEQ in the germline V gene. CDR3 length: 11 residues.

This clone was observed a handful of times. The chain uses TRBV6-6 and TRBJ2-5, with a tentative D call TRBD1 (6 bases). This CDR3 spans 15 amino acids. Germline lookup yields CDR1 MNHNY and CDR2 SVGAGI (reference sequence). The V end was cut by 2 bases, the J end by 4 bases, with 14 bases between. CDR3 sequence: CASSYRETGLETQYF. The CDR3, as DNA: TGTGCCAGCAGTTACAGAGAAACAGGGTTAGAGACCCAGTACTTC.

A few counts support this clone. This chain connects TRBV20-1 to TRBJ1-1; possible D gene TRBD1, 6 bases. CDR1 DFQATT and CDR2 SNEGSKA come from the germline V gene (reference sequence). The CDR3 is 11 residues long. Trimming removed 5 bases from V and 8 bases from J, with 12 bases in between. The CDR3 coding sequence is TGCAGTGCTCCTAAACAGGGAGAAGCTTTCTTT. Protein sequence: CSAPKQGEAFF.